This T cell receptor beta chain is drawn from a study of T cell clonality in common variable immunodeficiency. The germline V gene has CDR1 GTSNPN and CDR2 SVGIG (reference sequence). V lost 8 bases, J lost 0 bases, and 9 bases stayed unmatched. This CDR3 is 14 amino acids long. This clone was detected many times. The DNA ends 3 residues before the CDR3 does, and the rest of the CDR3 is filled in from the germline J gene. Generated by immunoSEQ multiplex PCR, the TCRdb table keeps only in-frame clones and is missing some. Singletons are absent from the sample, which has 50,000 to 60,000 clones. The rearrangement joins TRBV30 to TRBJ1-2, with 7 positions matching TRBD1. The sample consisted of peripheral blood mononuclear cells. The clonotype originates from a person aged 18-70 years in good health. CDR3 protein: CASPRDRANYGYTF. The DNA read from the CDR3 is TGTGCCAGCCCCCGGGACAGAGCTAACTATGGC.